The clone carrying this T cell receptor beta chain has a single count. No antigen is known for it. The sample originates from a study of cytomegalovirus exposure and HLA in healthy donors. Regarding the study as a whole: With high specificity and sensitivity, the classifier reportedly diagnosed cytomegalovirus status. Later analysis indicated greater clonal expansion among HLA-associated TCR beta chains than among equally common other chains. Most of the TCR beta V segments (in an earlier analysis) were productive either about 87% or about 30% of the time. Some TCR beta chains (more than 150 of them) were listed as cytomegalovirus-associated.

A multiplex PCR was run with 60 Vbeta primers and 13 Jbeta primers. Using immunoSEQ multiplex PCR, the repertoire was profiled, and TCRdb retains in-frame clones only, with some absent. Among 100,000 to 120,000 clones, less than 85% were seen once, and the ten largest hold roughly 12%. Sample: PBMCs. The TCR sequence derives from a young man in good health and CMV-seropositive.

CDR3 sequence reads: CASSLGQGGSYEQYF. In DNA form, the CDR3 reads TGCGCCAGCAGCTTGGGACAGGGCGGCTCCTACGAGCAGTACTTC. V is TRBV5-1 and J is TRBJ2-7, with 7 bases aligning to TRBD1. The CDR3 extends over 15 amino acids. CDR1 is SGHRS, CDR2 YFSETQ, per germline. V lost 0 bases and J lost 0; bases outside the gene matches: 3.